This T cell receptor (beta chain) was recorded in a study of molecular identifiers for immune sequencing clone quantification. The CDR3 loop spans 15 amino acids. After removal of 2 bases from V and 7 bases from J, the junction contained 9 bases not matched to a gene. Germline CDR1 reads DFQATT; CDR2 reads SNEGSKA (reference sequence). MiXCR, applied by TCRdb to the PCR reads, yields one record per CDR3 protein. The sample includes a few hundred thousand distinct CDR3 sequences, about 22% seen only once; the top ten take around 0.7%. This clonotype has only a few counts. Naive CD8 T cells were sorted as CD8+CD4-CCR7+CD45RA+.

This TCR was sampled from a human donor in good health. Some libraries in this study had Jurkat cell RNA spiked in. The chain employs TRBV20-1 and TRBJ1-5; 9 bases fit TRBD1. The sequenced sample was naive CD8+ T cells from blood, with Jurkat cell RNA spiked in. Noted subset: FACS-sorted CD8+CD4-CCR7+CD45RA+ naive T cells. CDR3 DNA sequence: TGCAGTGCTAGACGGACAGGGGAGTTTGGCCAGCCCCAGCATTTT. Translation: CSARRTGEFGQPQHF.